This T cell receptor (beta chain) is from a study of blood T cell repertoires in COVID-19. This CDR3 contains 17 residues. The ends were cut back, 4 bases at V and 7 bases at J, with 23 bases in the middle. Germline V gives CDR1 SEHNR, CDR2 FQNEAQ (reference sequence). Assay: immunoSEQ multiplex PCR; the TCRdb copy retains only in-frame clones and omits some. The sample has 250,000 to 350,000 clones, about 91% seen once; the top ten hold more than 8.5%. This TCR came from a woman between 18 and 29 years old who had recovered from COVID-19. Sequences were obtained from PBMCs or T cells enriched from blood (not recorded which). The chain recombines TRBV7-9 with TRBJ1-3; D gene uncertain. CDR3 residues: CASSSGLVLESTNTIYF. As DNA, the CDR3 is TGTGCCAGCAGCTCAGGACTCGTACTTGAATCTACGAACACCATATATTTT.